The clone carrying this T cell receptor beta chain was found a few times. The table came from immunoSEQ multiplex PCR; TCRdb's copy has only in-frame clones and leaves some out. Of over 200,000 clones in the sample, 88% are singletons; the top ten hold 2.9%. The record originates from a study of cytomegalovirus exposure and HLA in healthy donors. The study drew the donors from its roughly 120-subject validation cohort, separate from the roughly 710-subject first cohort. Germline loops: CDR1 MNHEY, CDR2 SVGAGI. J was trimmed by 6 bases and V by 4 bases; bases with no gene match: 8. CDR3 length equals 16 residues.

The origin of this receptor is a woman between 18 and 30 years old in good health and CMV-seronegative. V usage is TRBV6-5 and J usage is TRBJ2-1; 11 bases align to TRBD2. The sample comprised PBMCs. The CDR3 DNA sequence: TGTGCCAGCAGTTCCATAGCGGGAGGGCCCATCAATGAGCAGTTCTTC. Translating it yields CASSSIAGGPINEQFF.